This TCR beta chain stems from a study of regulatory T cells in long-lasting Graves disease. Points from the study as a whole: The study found lower TCR diversity in persistent Graves' patients than in newly diagnosed ones.

The table lists this clonotype with many counts. Its antigen is still unknown. Time point in this sample: newly diagnosed GD, antithyroid drugs for less than 3 months. The TCR library was prepared using RNA isolated from PBMCs. American Thyroid Association guidelines were used to diagnose Graves' disease. In building TCR beta libraries, iRepertoire HTBI primers were used together with Arm-PCR of CDR3 regions. One entry per CDR3 protein, called by TCRdb with MiXCR from the multiplex PCR reads. This table holds 350,000 to 450,000 distinct CDR3 sequences, about 16% found once. This CDR3 is built from 15 residues. The V gene lost 1 base and the J gene lost 0 bases, with 6 bases spanning the gap. CDR1 is KGHSH and CDR2 is LQKENI in the germline V gene. These data also formed part of another study, on T cells in Graves' hyperthyroidism and ophthalmopathy.

The gene calls are TRBV18 and TRBJ2-2, with D unclear. This receptor was identified in a woman in her twenties or thirties with Graves disease. Sequenced material: peripheral blood mononuclear cells (PBMCs), taken at new diagnosis, from a patient treated with antithyroid drugs. In DNA, the CDR3 is TGTGCCAGCTCACCACAGGAGACGAACACCGGGGAGCTGTTTTTT. Translated: CASSPQETNTGELFF.